Shown below are 25 T cell receptor beta chains from a single sample sequenced in a study of monozygotic twins with inflammatory bowel disease. For each CDR3 protein, TCRdb gives one entry from its re-call of the 5' RACE reads, without DNA. The listing records 300,000 to 450,000 distinct CDR3 sequences. Sequencing was done on a sample of blood. The receptors come from a human donor with ulcerative colitis or Crohn's disease, or a healthy co-twin of an affected twin (not recorded which).

The chain employs TRBV30 and TRBJ1-3. Germline loops: CDR1 GTSNPN, CDR2 SVGIG (reference sequence). The CDR3 covers 12 residues. CDR3 in amino acids: CAWRNDGNTIYF.

The chain links TRBV5-1 to TRBJ2-3; as DNA is missing, the TRBD2 call by TCRdb cannot be tested. In germline, CDR1 is SGHRS, CDR2 YFSETQ. The CDR3 runs 16 residues. The CDR3 sequence: CASSVPLATSTDTQYF.

The chain carries TRBV24-1 and TRBJ2-1; TCRdb's assignment of TRBD2 cannot be checked, as there is no DNA. CDR3 size: 16 residues. In germline, CDR1 is KGHDR, CDR2 SFDVKD. The CDR3 loop is CATSDDPTGGGDEQFF.

The V and J genes are TRBV6-1 and TRBJ2-2. Germline CDR1 is MNHNS and CDR2 is SASEGT. This CDR3 region has 15 residues. This chain's CDR3 is CASSEWQTNTGELFF.

J is TRBJ2-1 and V is TRBV7-3. Germline lookup yields CDR1 SGHTA and CDR2 FQGTGA. This CDR3 region has 15 residues. The CDR3: CASSQTGLGYNEQFF.

The chain employs TRBV7-2 and TRBJ1-5; TCRdb's D call, TRBD1, is unchecked because there is no DNA. The CDR3 contains 15 residues. Germline values: CDR1 SGHTA, CDR2 FQGNSA. CDR3 loop: CASSLGQISNQPQHF.

The rearrangement uses TRBV19 and TRBJ1-1; without DNA, the TCRdb call of TRBD1 cannot be checked. CDR3 length equals 16 residues. CDR1 is LNHDA, CDR2 SQIVND, per germline (reference sequence). This CDR3 is CASSIRGRSLPTEAFF. Full variable domain (rest looked up from reference TRBV19 and TRBJ1-1): DGGITQSPKYLFRKEGQNVTLSCEQNLNHDAMYWYRQDPGQGLRLIYYSQIVNDFQKGDIAEGYSVSREKKESFPLTVTSAQKNPTAFYLCASSIRGRSLPTEAFFGQGTRLTVV.

The chain's CDR3 is CASSGSPRYNEQFF. This rearrangement joins TRBV11-2 to TRBJ2-1; TCRdb gives TRBD2 as the D gene, but with no DNA this cannot be confirmed. The CDR3 has 14 residues. CDR1 and CDR2 from the germline V gene are SGHAT and FQNNGV.

The chain joins TRBV20-1 to TRBJ1-6; the TRBD1 assignment by TCRdb is unverifiable without DNA. Germline lookup yields CDR1 DFQATT and CDR2 SNEGSKA (reference sequence). The CDR3 contains 15 residues. CDR3 protein: CSARGGQGIGSPLHF.

This chain connects TRBV5-1 to TRBJ2-5; absent DNA, TCRdb's TRBD1 call cannot be checked. The CDR3 spans 16 residues. Germline loops: CDR1 SGHRS, CDR2 YFSETQ. CDR3: CASSPDPTGHSETQYF. The full variable domain, with the rest looked up from reference TRBV5-1 and TRBJ2-5, is KAGVTQTPRYLIKTRGQQVTLSCSPISGHRSVSWYQQTPGQGLQFLFEYFSETQRNKGNFPGRFSGRQFSNSRSEMNVSTLELGDSALYLCASSPDPTGHSETQYFGPGTRLLVL.

The chain combines TRBV19 with TRBJ2-4; with no DNA, the TCRdb D assignment of TRBD1 cannot be verified. There are 14 residues in the CDR3. The germline V gene has CDR1 LNHDA and CDR2 SQIVND (reference sequence). The CDR3 reads CASAGTGESGIQYF.

CDR3 region: CASSSFQVSGNTEAFF. This chain joins TRBV12-3 or TRBV12-4 and TRBJ1-1. The CDR3 consists of 16 residues.

This sequence joins TRBV6-2 or TRBV6-3 and TRBJ1-2; TCRdb's D gene call, TRBD1, goes unchecked for lack of DNA. The CDR3 sequence is 15 residues long. Germline V lookup: CDR1 MNHEY, CDR2 SVGEGT. CDR3 amino acids: CASRPQSATNYGYTF.

The CDR3 here is CSVQSPRSYNEQFF. The rearrangement links TRBV20-1 to TRBJ2-1; TCRdb picks TRBD2, but there is no DNA to check that call. The CDR3 is made up of 14 amino acids. Germline assignment: CDR1 DFQATT and CDR2 SNEGSKA (reference sequence).

J is TRBJ1-1 and V is TRBV9. Germline CDR1 reads SGDLS; CDR2 reads YYNGEE. This CDR3 has 13 residues. CDR3: CASSSALNTEAFF.

The J gene is TRBJ2-7, the V gene TRBV7-2; the D call from TCRdb, TRBD1, cannot be confirmed without DNA. This CDR3 is 13 amino acids long. CDR1 is SGHTA, CDR2 FQGNSA, per germline. This CDR3 is CASSFTGSYEQYF.

V gene TRBV9 combines with J gene TRBJ2-3; TCRdb reports TRBD2, a call that lacks DNA to check it against. Germline CDR1 and CDR2: SGDLS and YYNGEE. CDR3 length: 15 amino acids. CDR3 loop: CASSIQGLAGDTQYF.

J is TRBJ1-4 and V is TRBV3-1. The CDR3 loop spans 15 amino acids. CDR1 is LGHDT and CDR2 is YNNKEL in the germline V gene (reference sequence). The CDR3: CASSQVSATNEKLFF.

The rearrangement uses TRBV18 and TRBJ1-6. Germline V CDR1 and CDR2: KGHSH, LQKENI. The CDR3 totals 16 residues. CDR3 residues: CASSPPVRASGSPLHF.

The chain employs TRBV20-1 and TRBJ1-5; the TCRdb D gene call, TRBD1, has no DNA to confirm it. CDR3 length: 15 amino acids. Germline loops: CDR1 DFQATT, CDR2 SNEGSKA (reference sequence). CDR3 loop: CSAAGDSYSNQPQHF.

The chain joins TRBV7-2 to TRBJ2-5; lacking DNA, the TRBD1 call made by TCRdb goes unchecked. This CDR3 spans 14 amino acids. Germline-derived CDR1 and CDR2 are SGHTA and FQGNSA. CDR3 amino acids: CASSIYRDAETQYF. The variable domain in full, completed from reference TRBV7-2 and TRBJ2-5, reads GAGVSQSPSNKVTEKGKDVELRCDPISGHTALYWYRQSLGQGLEFLIYFQGNSAPDKSGLPSDRFSAERTGGSVSTLTIQRTQQEDSAVYLCASSIYRDAETQYFGPGTRLLVL.

This chain joins TRBV4-3 and TRBJ1-6. Germline V CDR1 and CDR2: LGHNA, YSLEER. CDR3 length: 17 amino acids. The CDR3 is CASSQDLGAGYSSPLHF.

The genes are TRBV29-1 and TRBJ1-1. The CDR3 totals 12 residues. Germline CDR1 is SQVTM and CDR2 is ANQGSEA. CDR3 sequence reads: CSVKTNHGYSFF.

The V call is TRBV6-5, the J call TRBJ1-2. The CDR3 is made up of 15 amino acids. CDR1 and CDR2 from the germline V gene are MNHEY and SVGAGI. CDR3 loop: CASSYSGRANSGYTF.

The rearrangement links TRBV20-1 to TRBJ2-7; TCRdb's D call of TRBD1 is untestable without DNA. Germline lookup yields CDR1 DFQATT and CDR2 SNEGSKA (reference sequence). CDR3 length: 16 amino acids. The CDR3: CSARALYRGQIYEQYF.